This T cell receptor (beta chain) came from a study of OX40 agonist ivuxolimab in advanced cancers. V was trimmed by 0 bases and J by 4 bases, leaving 11 bases between them. The CDR3 contains 15 residues. CDR1 SGHTS and CDR2 YDEGEE come from the germline V gene. This clone was recorded a few times. Clones were read by immunoSEQ multiplex PCR, and TCRdb kept only the in-frame ones, dropping some. The table lists under 80,000 clones, around 83% of them singletons. The V gene is TRBV5-8, the J gene TRBJ2-1; D gene unclear. Sequences were derived from CD4+ or CD8+ T cells sorted from blood, sampled in a trial of the OX40 agonist ivuxolimab. The source of this sequence is an adult with an advanced solid tumor such as melanoma, head and neck, liver or kidney cancer. CDR3 amino acids: CASSLEVRLYNEQFF. CDR3 coding DNA: TGTGCCAGCAGCTTGGAGGTGAGACTGTACAATGAGCAGTTCTTC. Variable domain in full (rest from reference TRBV5-8 and TRBJ2-1): EAGVTQSPTHLIKTRGQQATLRCSPISGHTSVYWYQQALGLGLQFLLWYDEGEERNRGNFPPRFSGRQFPNYSSELNVNALELEDSALYLCASSLEVRLYNEQFFGPGTRLTVL.